This TCR beta chain is drawn from a study of blood T cell repertoires in COVID-19. About the study: In each case, the material was cDNA or gDNA derived from T cells, B-cell-depleted T cells, or PBMCs.

The assay was immunoSEQ multiplex PCR, and TCRdb's table has in-frame clones only and misses some. This sample carries about 90,000 clones, around four fifths of them seen once, and the ten largest clones take approximately 10%. This CDR3 is 13 amino acids long. The V and J ends lost 6 bases and 4 bases respectively, with 12 bases between them. This chain joins TRBV12-3 or TRBV12-4 and TRBJ1-1, with D maybe TRBD1 (6 bases). The receptor's source is a woman aged 70-85 years with active or convalescent COVID-19. The specimen sequenced was peripheral blood. CDR3 in DNA: TGTGCCAGCAGCCTACAGGGAAGCACTGAAGCTTTCTTT. This encodes CASSLQGSTEAFF.